One sample yielded the 8 T cell receptor beta chains listed below, sequenced in a study of technical replicates of blood from a few donors. Assay: immunoSEQ multiplex PCR; the TCRdb copy retains only in-frame clones and omits some. The table lists tens of thousands of clones, 85% to 95% of them singletons. Sequenced material: T cells isolated from PBMCs. The receptors were sampled from a human donor in good health.

The chain combines TRBV7-7 with TRBJ2-1; a possible D gene is TRBD1 (6 bases). V was cut by 3 bases and J by 3 bases, with 12 bases left in between. The CDR3 has 15 amino acids. CDR1 and CDR2 from the germline V gene are SSHAT and FNYEAQ (reference sequence). This CDR3 reads CASSLDRTVYNEQFF. The CDR3 DNA reads TGTGCCAGCAGCTTGGACCGGACAGTCTACAATGAGCAGTTCTTC.

CDR3 in amino acids: CASRRGLDGYTF. CDR3 bases: TGTGCCAGTAGGAGAGGGTTAGATGGCTACACCTTC. This chain uses TRBV19 with TRBJ1-2; no definite D call. Germline CDR1 reads LNHDA; CDR2 reads SQIVND (reference sequence). CDR3 length: 12 amino acids. Trimming shortened V by 6 bases and J by 6 bases, and 11 bases separated the two germline ends.

J is TRBJ2-1 and V is TRBV14; D remains unclear. The CDR3 is 15 residues long. Germline assignment: CDR1 SGHDN and CDR2 FVKESK. V shed 3 bases and J shed 0 bases, with 9 bases lying between them. The CDR3 loop reads CASSQPPGSYNEQFF. The CDR3 DNA reads TGTGCCAGCAGCCAGCCCCCAGGCTCCTACAATGAGCAGTTCTTC.

The V and J genes are TRBV7-9 and TRBJ2-5, with no clear D. Trimming took off 1 base at V and 6 bases at J, with 6 bases between the two ends. The CDR3 is 12 amino acids. Germline CDR1 and CDR2: SEHNR and FQNEAQ (reference sequence). In nucleotides, the CDR3 is TGTGCCAGCAGCTTAGGGTCTAAGACCCAGTACTTC. This sequence encodes CASSLGSKTQYF.

This chain connects TRBV4-2 to TRBJ1-5; D is ambiguous. This CDR3 is built from 14 residues. Germline V gene lookup returns CDR1 LGHNA and CDR2 YNFKEQ. V dropped 1 base and J dropped 1 base, with 5 bases sitting between them. DNA of the CDR3: TGTGCCAGCAGCCAAGTGTCAAGCAATCAGCCCCAGCATTTT. Protein sequence: CASSQVSSNQPQHF.

V is TRBV5-6 and J is TRBJ2-1; D perhaps matches TRBD1 (5 bases). Looked up from germline, CDR1 is SGHDT and CDR2 is YYEEEE. V lost 3 bases, J lost 2 bases, and 6 bases lay in between. CDR3 length: 13 residues. The CDR3 protein is CASSSDTYNEQFF. For the CDR3, the DNA is TGTGCCAGCAGCTCGGACACCTACAATGAGCAGTTCTTC.

The chain couples TRBV29-1 to TRBJ2-3; 8 nucleotides align to TRBD1. Looked up from germline, CDR1 is SQVTM and CDR2 is ANQGSEA. V shed 3 bases and J 4 bases; nucleotides not matched to a gene: 3. The CDR3 runs 13 residues. CDR3 sequence (DNA): TGCAGCGTTGACAGGGGGCAGTCAGATACGCAGTATTTT. Protein: CSVDRGQSDTQYF.

V usage is TRBV7-8 and J usage is TRBJ2-4; unclear D gene. V lost 1 base and J 0 bases, leaving 7 bases between the germline ends. Germline values: CDR1 SGHVS, CDR2 FQNEAQ. This CDR3 has 15 amino acids. As DNA, the CDR3 is TGTGCCAGCAGCTTAGGACTCCCAGCCAAAAACATTCAGTACTTC. Protein product: CASSLGLPAKNIQYF.